This TCR beta chain was identified in a study of shared clonotypes between healthy human individuals. Study-wide results and limits: Compared with clonotypes that all four donors shared, non-shared clonotypes had lower generation probabilities.

A remark on this clone: Antigen specificity is unknown. The sample carries other DNA sequences with the same CDR3.

Once extracted for a subset, genomic DNA was divided evenly among several immunoSEQ plates. Profiling relied on immunoSEQ multiplex PCR, and the TCRdb table lists in-frame clones only, not all of them. The sample holds roughly 1,500,000 clones; approximately 98.5% are singletons and the top ten take around 0.38%. With 6 bases removed from V and 7 bases from J, the gap between germline ends came to 13 bases. Germline assignment: CDR1 DFQATT and CDR2 SNEGSKA (reference sequence). This CDR3 has 11 residues. V gene TRBV20-1 combines with J gene TRBJ2-7; D is perhaps TRBD2 (6 bases). The source of this sequence is a man aged 25 to 40 in good health. Specimen: naive CD4+ T cells sorted from blood. Subset here: CD45RA+ positively selected. This chain's CDR3 is CSASRGGEQYF. In nucleotides, the CDR3 is TGCAGTGCCTCGCGCGGAGGGGAGCAGTACTTC.